Each of the 20 T cell receptor beta chains below was sequenced from the same sample in a study of monozygotic twins with inflammatory bowel disease. TCRdb re-analyzed the 5' RACE reads; it lists each CDR3 protein once, without DNA. The sample has some 150,000 distinct CDR3 sequences. Material for sequencing was blood. These receptors were taken from a human donor with ulcerative colitis or Crohn's disease, or a healthy co-twin of an affected twin (not recorded which).

This chain links TRBV4-3 with TRBJ2-3. The CDR3 has 13 residues. Germline CDR1 LGHNA, CDR2 YSLEER. The CDR3 region is CASSQSWVDTQYF.

The chain is built from TRBV5-1 and TRBJ2-1; TCRdb's D gene call, TRBD1, goes unchecked for lack of DNA. The CDR3 covers 15 residues. Germline CDR1 and CDR2: SGHRS and YFSETQ. The CDR3 region is CASSKGTGSGNEQFF.

The gene calls are TRBV7-2 and TRBJ2-3; TCRdb's D call of TRBD1 is untestable without DNA. Germline values: CDR1 SGHTA, CDR2 FQGNSA. There are 15 residues in the CDR3. This CDR3 is CASSYGTGLPDTQYF.

The genes are TRBV30 and TRBJ1-2; no DNA is available, so the TRBD1 call from TCRdb remains unchecked. The CDR3 runs to 16 residues. CDR1 is GTSNPN, CDR2 SVGIG, per germline (reference sequence). This CDR3 is CAWSFSGGNRDYGYTF.

The genes are TRBV7-2 and TRBJ2-1; TCRdb's D call of TRBD2 is untestable without DNA. In germline, CDR1 is SGHTA, CDR2 FQGNSA. CDR3 length: 14 residues. CDR3 amino acids: CASSLGLAYYEQFF.

The rearrangement uses TRBV7-9 and TRBJ2-3; TCRdb picks TRBD1, but there is no DNA to check that call. This CDR3 comprises 15 residues. Looked up from germline, CDR1 is SEHNR and CDR2 is FQNEAQ (reference sequence). The chain's CDR3 is CASHTTGRSEDTQYF.

This chain links TRBV28 with TRBJ2-1. Germline V gene lookup returns CDR1 MDHEN and CDR2 SYDVKM. The length of the CDR3 is 15 residues. The CDR3 protein is CASRRMEARHNEQFF. Variable domain in full (rest from reference TRBV28 and TRBJ2-1): DVKVTQSSRYLVKRTGEKVFLECVQDMDHENMFWYRQDPGLGLRLIYFSYDVKMKEKGDIPEGYSVSREKKERFSLILESASTNQTSMYLCASRRMEARHNEQFFGPGTRLTVL.

This chain links TRBV20-1 with TRBJ2-7; no DNA is available, so the TRBD2 call from TCRdb remains unchecked. The CDR3 length is 13 residues. Germline CDR1 DFQATT, CDR2 SNEGSKA (reference sequence). The chain's CDR3 is CSAREGARDEQYF.

V gene TRBV24-1 combines with J gene TRBJ2-3; absent DNA, TCRdb's TRBD1 call cannot be checked. In germline, CDR1 is KGHDR, CDR2 SFDVKD. This CDR3 is 15 amino acids long. CDR3 in amino acids: CATSDPRGSTDTQYF.

V gene TRBV5-1 combines with J gene TRBJ2-1; as DNA is missing, the TRBD1 call by TCRdb cannot be tested. Looked up from germline, CDR1 is SGHRS and CDR2 is YFSETQ. The CDR3 is 14 residues long. The CDR3 reads CASSLSGIYNEQFF.

The rearrangement joins TRBV7-3 to TRBJ1-2; checking the TCRdb D call of TRBD1 is not possible without DNA. The CDR3 length is 14 residues. Germline CDR1 and CDR2: SGHTA and FQGTGA. CDR3 sequence reads: CASSAIGGGYGYTF.

The J gene is TRBJ2-7, the V gene TRBV30; TCRdb gives TRBD1 as the D gene, but with no DNA this cannot be confirmed. This CDR3 is 12 amino acids long. CDR1 and CDR2 (germline): GTSNPN, SVGIG (reference sequence). The CDR3 spells CAWSPQGYEQYF.

J is TRBJ2-1 and V is TRBV10-3; TCRdb lists TRBD2, though no DNA is available to test this call. Germline V CDR1 and CDR2: ENHRY, SYGVKD. The CDR3 is 16 residues long. CDR3 region: CAISESRSGRNNEQFF.

The chain employs TRBV6-2 or TRBV6-3 and TRBJ2-7; TCRdb's D gene call, TRBD1, goes unchecked for lack of DNA. Germline CDR1 is MNHEY and CDR2 is SVGEGT. The CDR3 length is 14 residues. CDR3 protein: CASSYGPRVYEQYF.

The rearrangement joins TRBV19 to TRBJ2-3; TCRdb names TRBD1, which stays unverified in the absence of DNA. Germline V gene data show CDR1 as LNHDA and CDR2 as SQIVND (reference sequence). The CDR3 has 16 residues. The CDR3 sequence: CASSPAPGVPTDTQYF.

The gene calls are TRBV19 and TRBJ1-6; TCRdb's D call, TRBD1, is unchecked because there is no DNA. The CDR3 has 17 residues. CDR1 and CDR2 (germline): LNHDA, SQIVND (reference sequence). This CDR3 reads CASSIRDRGRSGSPLHF.

This chain joins TRBV5-4 and TRBJ2-3; no DNA is available, so the TRBD1 call from TCRdb remains unchecked. Germline V lookup: CDR1 SGHNT, CDR2 YYREEE (reference sequence). The CDR3 extends over 16 amino acids. The CDR3 region is CASSLGRGTNTDTQYF.

This rearrangement joins TRBV12-3 or TRBV12-4 to TRBJ2-7; TCRdb picks TRBD1, but there is no DNA to check that call. The CDR3 runs 14 residues. CDR3 region: CASRSSGSHYEQYF.

The chain couples TRBV3-1 to TRBJ2-1. Germline CDR1 is LGHDT and CDR2 is YNNKEL (reference sequence). CDR3 length: 14 residues. This CDR3 is CASSQESTYNEQFF.

The genes are TRBV7-2 and TRBJ2-1; TCRdb's assignment of TRBD2 cannot be checked, as there is no DNA. CDR3 length equals 15 residues. Germline CDR1 and CDR2: SGHTA and FQGNSA. The CDR3 loop is CASSLSVTRGNEQFF.